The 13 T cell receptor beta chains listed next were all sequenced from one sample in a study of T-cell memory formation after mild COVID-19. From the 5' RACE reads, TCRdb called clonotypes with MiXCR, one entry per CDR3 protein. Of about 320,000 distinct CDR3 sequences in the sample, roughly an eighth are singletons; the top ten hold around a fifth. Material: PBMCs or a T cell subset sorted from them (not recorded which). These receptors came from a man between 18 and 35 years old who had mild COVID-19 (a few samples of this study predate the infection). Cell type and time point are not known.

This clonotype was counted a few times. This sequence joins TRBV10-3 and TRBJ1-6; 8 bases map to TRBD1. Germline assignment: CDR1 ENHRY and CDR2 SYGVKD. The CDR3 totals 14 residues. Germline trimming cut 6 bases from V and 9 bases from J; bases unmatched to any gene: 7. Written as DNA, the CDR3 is TGTGCCATCAGGCCGGGACAGGAGGGTTCACCCCTCCACTTT. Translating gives CAIRPGQEGSPLHF.

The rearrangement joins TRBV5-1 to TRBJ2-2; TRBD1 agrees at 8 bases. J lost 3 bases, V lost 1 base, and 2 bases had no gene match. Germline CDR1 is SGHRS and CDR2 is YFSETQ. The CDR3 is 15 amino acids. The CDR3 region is CASSLQGADTGELFF. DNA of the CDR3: TGCGCCAGCAGCTTGCAGGGGGCAGACACCGGGGAGCTGTTTTTT.

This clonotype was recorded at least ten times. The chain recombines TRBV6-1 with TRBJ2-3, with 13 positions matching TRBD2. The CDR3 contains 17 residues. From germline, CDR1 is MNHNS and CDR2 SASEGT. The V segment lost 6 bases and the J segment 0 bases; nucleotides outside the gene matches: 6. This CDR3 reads CASRTSGGGYSTDTQYF. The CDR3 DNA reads TGTGCCAGCAGAACTAGCGGGGGGGGCTATAGCACAGATACGCAGTATTTT.

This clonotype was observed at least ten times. The DNA for the CDR3 is TGTGCCAGCAGCTTAGGTTTTGGGGCATGGCAGTTCTTC. Translated: CASSLGFGAWQFF. The rearrangement links TRBV7-6 to TRBJ2-1, with a possible D match to TRBD1 (5 bases). The CDR3 is 13 residues long. The germline V gene encodes CDR1 SGHVS and CDR2 FNYEAQ. V lost 1 base and J 12 bases, leaving 13 bases between the germline ends.

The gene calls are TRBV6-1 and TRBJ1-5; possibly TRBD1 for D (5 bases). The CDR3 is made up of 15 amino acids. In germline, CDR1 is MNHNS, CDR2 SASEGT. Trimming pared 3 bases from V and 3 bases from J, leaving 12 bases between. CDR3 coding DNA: TGTGCCAGCAGTGATTTAGGGGCAGTCAATCAGCCCCAGCATTTT. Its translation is CASSDLGAVNQPQHF.

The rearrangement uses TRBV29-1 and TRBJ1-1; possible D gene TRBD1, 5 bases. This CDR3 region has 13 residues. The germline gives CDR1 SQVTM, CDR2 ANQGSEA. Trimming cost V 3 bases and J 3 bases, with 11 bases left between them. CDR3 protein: CSVEVPTDTEAFF. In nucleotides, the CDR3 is TGCAGCGTTGAGGTACCGACAGACACTGAAGCTTTCTTT.

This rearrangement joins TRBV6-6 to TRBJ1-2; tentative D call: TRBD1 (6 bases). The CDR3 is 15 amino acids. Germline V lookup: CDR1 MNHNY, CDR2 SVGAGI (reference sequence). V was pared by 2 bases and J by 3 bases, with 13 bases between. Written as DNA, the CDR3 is TGTGCCAGCAGTTACGTCAGGGGATTTGACTATGGCTACACCTTC. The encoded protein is CASSYVRGFDYGYTF.

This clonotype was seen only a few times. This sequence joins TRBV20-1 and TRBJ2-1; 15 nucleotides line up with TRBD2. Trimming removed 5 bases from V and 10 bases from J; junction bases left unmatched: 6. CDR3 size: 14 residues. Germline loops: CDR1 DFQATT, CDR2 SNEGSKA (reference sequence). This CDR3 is CSAHPGLAGGEQFF. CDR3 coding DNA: TGCAGTGCTCATCCGGGACTAGCGGGGGGCGAGCAGTTCTTC.

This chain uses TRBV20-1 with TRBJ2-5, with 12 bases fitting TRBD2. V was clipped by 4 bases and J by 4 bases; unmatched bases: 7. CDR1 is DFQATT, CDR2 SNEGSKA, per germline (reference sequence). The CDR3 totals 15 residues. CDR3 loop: CSATLAGGLGETQYF. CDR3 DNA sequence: TGCAGTGCTACCCTAGCGGGGGGGCTGGGAGAGACCCAGTACTTC.

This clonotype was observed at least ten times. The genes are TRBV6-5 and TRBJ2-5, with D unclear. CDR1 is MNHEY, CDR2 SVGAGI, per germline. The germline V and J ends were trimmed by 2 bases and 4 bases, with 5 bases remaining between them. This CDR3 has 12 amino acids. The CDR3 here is CASSYRGETQYF. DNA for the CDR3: TGTGCCAGCAGTTACCGTGGAGAGACCCAGTACTTC.

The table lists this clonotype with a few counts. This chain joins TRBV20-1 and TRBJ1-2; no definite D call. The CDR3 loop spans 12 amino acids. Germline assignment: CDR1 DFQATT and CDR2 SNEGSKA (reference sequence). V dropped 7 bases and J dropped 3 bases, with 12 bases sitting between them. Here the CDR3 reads CSVPRRDYGYTF. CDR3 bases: TGCAGTGTCCCCCGACGGGACTATGGCTACACCTTC.

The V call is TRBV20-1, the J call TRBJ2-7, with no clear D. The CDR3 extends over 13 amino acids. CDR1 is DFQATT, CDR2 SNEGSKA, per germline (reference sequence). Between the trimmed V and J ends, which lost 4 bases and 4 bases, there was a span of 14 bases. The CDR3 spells CSANFEIKYEQYV. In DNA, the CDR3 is TGCAGTGCTAATTTTGAGATTAAATACGAGCAGTACGTC.

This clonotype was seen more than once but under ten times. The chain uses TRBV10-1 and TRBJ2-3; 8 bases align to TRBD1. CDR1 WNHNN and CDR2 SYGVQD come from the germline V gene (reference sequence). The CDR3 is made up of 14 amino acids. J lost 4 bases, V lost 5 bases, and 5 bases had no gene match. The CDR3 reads CASSPNRGSDTQYF. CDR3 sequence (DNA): TGCGCCAGCAGTCCTAACAGGGGGTCAGATACGCAGTATTTT.